This TCR beta chain appears in the sequencing data of a study of blood T cell repertoires in COVID-19. Turning to the study itself: Some COVID-19 samples were acute and others convalescent; all came from the United States, Italy and Spain. In each case, the material was cDNA or gDNA derived from T cells, B-cell-depleted T cells, or PBMCs.

As processed by the authors: Amplified reference gene primers provided the basis for estimating nucleated cell counts. This table comes from immunoSEQ multiplex PCR, and its TCRdb copy is limited to in-frame clones, with some not included. V, J and clone size derive from that table, while D and trimming were established from the DNA sequence. The repertoire includes 200,000 or so clones, roughly 86% of them detected once, and over 2.5% sits in the top ten. Germline V CDR1 and CDR2: SEHNR, FQNEAQ (reference sequence). V lost 5 bases and J lost 2; bases outside the gene matches: 5. The CDR3 has 15 amino acids.

This sequence joins TRBV7-9 and TRBJ2-2, with 7 positions matching TRBD1. Source material: peripheral blood. This TCR derives from a man in his 60s with acute or convalescent COVID-19. CDR3 region: CASSPGTVNTGELFF. CDR3 sequence (DNA): TGTGCCAGCAGCCCCGGGACAGTAAACACCGGGGAGCTGTTTTTT. The full variable domain, in which reference TRBV7-9 and TRBJ2-2 provide the parts outside the CDR3, is DTGVSQNPRHKITKRGQNVTFRCDPISEHNRLYWYRQTLGQGPEFLTYFQNEAQLEKSRLLSDRFSAERPKGSFSTLEIQRTEQGDSAMYLCASSPGTVNTGELFFGEGSRLTVL.